This TCR beta chain emerged from a study of beta chain features in type 1 diabetes. Study-wide results and limits: Over-representation of high TCR-expressing cells was a possible consequence of cDNA sequencing.

With 4 bases removed from V and 6 bases from J, the gap between germline ends came to 16 bases. There are 15 residues in the CDR3. The germline V gene encodes CDR1 LNHNV and CDR2 YYDKDF (reference sequence). Expressed TCRB transcripts were sequenced, since all the RNA that had been isolated was reverse transcribed. The repertoire was sequenced with immunoSEQ multiplex PCR; TCRdb's copy has only in-frame clones and lacks some. In the table there are 900,000 or so clones, about a sixth of which are singletons. Points on this clone: Its antigen is as yet unknown.

Over 95% purity was reached by all sorted populations. The rearrangement joins TRBV15 to TRBJ2-1, with a possible D match to TRBD1 (5 bases). Sequencing was carried out using naive CD4+ T cells from blood. This receptor was obtained from a woman younger than 30 in good health. The CDR3 bases are TGTGCCACCAGCAAAGAATGGGCAGGGCGCAATGAGCAGTTCTTC. This translates into CATSKEWAGRNEQFF.